Each of the 4 T cell receptor beta chains below was sequenced from the same sample in a study of human T cells and chemical hapten exposure (dated by TCRdb to the early 2020s). The library was obtained by RACE. The sequencer listed for this sample is NextSeq 500. TCRdb reprocessing: public reads trimmed at Q25 with fastp, clones called with MiXCR, in-frame beta chains kept. Under each unique CDR3 protein, matching rows form one entry showing the most common genes and DNA. Present in this sample are just over 70,000 distinct CDR3 sequences, over 8.5% of which were seen just once. Of the sample, more than 1.3% is held by the ten largest clones. The sample's time point label, in plain terms: patch test 3, about 24 weeks after DPC sensitization. According to the study, the label for this sample's treatment or condition signals: therapeutic diphenylcyclopropenone sensitization with weekly scalp DPC. This sample comprised whole blood, obtained in connection with sensitization to the hapten diphenylcyclopropenone (DPC). The receptors shown here come from a woman in her fifties or sixties with alopecia areata. Some clones in this sample may be carry-over from other donors' samples.

The rearrangement joins TRBV6-2 or TRBV6-3 to TRBJ1-2; possible D gene TRBD1, 5 bases. Trimming took 5 bases from V and 1 from J, leaving 11 bases between them. CDR3 length: 14 amino acids. Germline CDR1 MNHEY, CDR2 SVGEGT. CDR3 in amino acids: CASSRQGNNYGYTF. DNA of the CDR3: TGTGCCAGCAGTCGCCAGGGAAATAACTATGGCTACACCTTC.

The table lists this clonotype with many counts. V gene TRBV6-4 combines with J gene TRBJ2-2; 8 nucleotides match TRBD1. V lost 3 bases, J lost 6 bases, and 6 bases stayed unmatched. Germline CDR1 MRHNA, CDR2 SNTAGT. This CDR3 contains 15 residues. As DNA, the CDR3 is TGTGCCAGCAGTGATGACAGGGGTTCATCCGGGGAGCTGTTTTTT. The encoded protein is CASSDDRGSSGELFF.

The rearrangement links TRBV2 to TRBJ1-6; D gene unclear. With 7 bases removed from V and 7 bases from J, the gap between germline ends came to 17 bases. CDR1 is SNHLY, CDR2 FYNNEI, per germline. The CDR3 runs 15 residues. In DNA form, the CDR3 reads TGTGCCAGCAAGGGTGCCGGGGAAAAGAATTCACCCCTCCACTTT. It encodes CASKGAGEKNSPLHF.

This clonotype was seen repeatedly, ten times or more. J is TRBJ2-1 and V is TRBV29-1, with 11 bases fitting TRBD2. With V trimmed by 5 bases and J by 5 bases, 5 bases remained unmatched. The germline V gene encodes CDR1 SQVTM and CDR2 ANQGSEA. This CDR3 comprises 14 residues. CDR3 residues: CSVYSGRGDNEQFF. The CDR3 DNA reads TGCAGCGTTTATAGCGGGAGGGGCGACAATGAGCAGTTCTTC.